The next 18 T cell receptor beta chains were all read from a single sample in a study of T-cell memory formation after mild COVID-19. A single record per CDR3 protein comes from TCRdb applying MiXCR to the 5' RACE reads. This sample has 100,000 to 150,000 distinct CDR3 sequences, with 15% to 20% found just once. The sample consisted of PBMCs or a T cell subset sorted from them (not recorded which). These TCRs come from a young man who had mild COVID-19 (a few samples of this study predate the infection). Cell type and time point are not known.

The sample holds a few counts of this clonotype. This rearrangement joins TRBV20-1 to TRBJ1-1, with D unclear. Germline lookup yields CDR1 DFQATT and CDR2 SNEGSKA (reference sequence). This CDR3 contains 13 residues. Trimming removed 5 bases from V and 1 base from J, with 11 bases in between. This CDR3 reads CSAPARANTEAFF. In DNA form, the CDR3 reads TGCAGTGCTCCCGCCCGGGCGAACACTGAAGCTTTCTTT.

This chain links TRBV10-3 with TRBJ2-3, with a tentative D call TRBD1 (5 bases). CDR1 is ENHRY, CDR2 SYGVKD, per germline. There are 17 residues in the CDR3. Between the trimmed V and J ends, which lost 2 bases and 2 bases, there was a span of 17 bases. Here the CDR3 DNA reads TGTGCCATCAGTGAGACCCCCATCTGGGGCCCCACAGATACGCAGTATTTT. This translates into CAISETPIWGPTDTQYF.

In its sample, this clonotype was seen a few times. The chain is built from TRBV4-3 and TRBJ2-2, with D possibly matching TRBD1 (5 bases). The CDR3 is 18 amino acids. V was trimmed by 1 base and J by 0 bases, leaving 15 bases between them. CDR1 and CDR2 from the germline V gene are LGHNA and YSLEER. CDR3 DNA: TGCGCCAGCAGCCAAGCTCCAAGGGGCCAATCGAACACCGGGGAGCTGTTTTTT. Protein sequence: CASSQAPRGQSNTGELFF.

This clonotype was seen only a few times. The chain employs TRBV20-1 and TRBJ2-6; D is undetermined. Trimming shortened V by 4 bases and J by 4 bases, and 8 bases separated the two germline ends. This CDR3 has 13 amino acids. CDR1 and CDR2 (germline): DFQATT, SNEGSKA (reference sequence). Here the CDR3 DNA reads TGCAGTGCTATAAATACCGGGGCCAACGTCCTGACTTTC. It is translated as CSAINTGANVLTF.

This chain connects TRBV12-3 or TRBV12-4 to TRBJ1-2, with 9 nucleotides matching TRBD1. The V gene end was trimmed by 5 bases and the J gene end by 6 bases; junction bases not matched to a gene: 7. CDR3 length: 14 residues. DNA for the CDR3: TGTGCCAGCAGTCCGCGACAGGGGGGGCATGGCTACACCTTC. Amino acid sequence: CASSPRQGGHGYTF.

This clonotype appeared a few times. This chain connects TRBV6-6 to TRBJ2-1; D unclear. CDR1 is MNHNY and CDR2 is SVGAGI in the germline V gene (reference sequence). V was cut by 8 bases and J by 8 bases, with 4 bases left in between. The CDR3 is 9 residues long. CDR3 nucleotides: TGTGCCAGCGGACATGAGCAGTTCTTC. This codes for CASGHEQFF.

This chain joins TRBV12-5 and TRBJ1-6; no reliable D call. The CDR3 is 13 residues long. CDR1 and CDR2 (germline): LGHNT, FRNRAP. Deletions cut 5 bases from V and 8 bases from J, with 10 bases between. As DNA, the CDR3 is TGTGCTAGTGGTCGCCCGGGGTATTCACCCCTCCACTTT. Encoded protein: CASGRPGYSPLHF.

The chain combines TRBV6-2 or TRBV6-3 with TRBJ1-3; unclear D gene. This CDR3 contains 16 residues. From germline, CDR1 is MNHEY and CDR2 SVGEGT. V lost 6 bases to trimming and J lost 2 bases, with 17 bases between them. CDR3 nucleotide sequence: TGTGCCAGCAGAGAACTCGACAAGCCAACTGGAAACACCATATATTTT. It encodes CASRELDKPTGNTIYF.

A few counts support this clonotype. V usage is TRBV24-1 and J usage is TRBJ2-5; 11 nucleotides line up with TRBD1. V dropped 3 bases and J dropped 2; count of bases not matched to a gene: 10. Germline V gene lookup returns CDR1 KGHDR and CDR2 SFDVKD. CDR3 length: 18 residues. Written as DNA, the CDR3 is TGTGCCACCAGTGATGGGACAGGGGGTCAAGGATTGCAAGAGACCCAGTACTTC. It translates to CATSDGTGGQGLQETQYF.

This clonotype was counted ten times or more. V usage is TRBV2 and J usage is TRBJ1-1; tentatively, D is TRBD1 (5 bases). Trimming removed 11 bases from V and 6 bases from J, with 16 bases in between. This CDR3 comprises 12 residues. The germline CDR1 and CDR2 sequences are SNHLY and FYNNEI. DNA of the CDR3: TGTGCCTCCAGCAGGGAGATCGCTGAAGCTTTCTTT. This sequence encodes CASSREIAEAFF.

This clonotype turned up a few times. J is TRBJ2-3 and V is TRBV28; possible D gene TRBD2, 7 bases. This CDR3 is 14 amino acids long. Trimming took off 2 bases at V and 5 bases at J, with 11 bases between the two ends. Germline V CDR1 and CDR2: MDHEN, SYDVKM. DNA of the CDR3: TGTGCCAGCAGTTTAAGGCGGGGGCTAGATACGCAGTATTTT. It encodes CASSLRRGLDTQYF.

CDR3: CMVAGPANSYEQYV. Written as DNA, the CDR3 is TGCATGGTAGCGGGGCCCGCAAACTCCTACGAGCAGTACGTC. The J gene is TRBJ2-7, the V gene TRBV20-1; TRBD2 matches at 8 bases. Germline V gene sequence: CDR1 DFQATT, CDR2 SNEGSKA (reference sequence). CDR3 length: 14 amino acids.

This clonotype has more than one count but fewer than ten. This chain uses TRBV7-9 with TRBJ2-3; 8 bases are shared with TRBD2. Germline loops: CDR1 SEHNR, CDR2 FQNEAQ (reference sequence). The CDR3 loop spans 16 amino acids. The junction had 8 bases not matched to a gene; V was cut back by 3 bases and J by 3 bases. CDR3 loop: CASSFPTGGPTDTQYF. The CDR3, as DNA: TGTGCCAGCAGCTTCCCGACGGGGGGGCCGACAGATACGCAGTATTTT.

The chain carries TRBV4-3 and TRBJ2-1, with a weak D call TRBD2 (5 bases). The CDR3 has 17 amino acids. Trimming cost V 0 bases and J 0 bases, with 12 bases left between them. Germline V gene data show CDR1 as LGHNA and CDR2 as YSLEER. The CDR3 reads CASSQDPPGSSYNEQFF. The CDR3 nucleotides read TGCGCCAGCAGCCAAGATCCACCGGGGAGCTCCTACAATGAGCAGTTCTTC.

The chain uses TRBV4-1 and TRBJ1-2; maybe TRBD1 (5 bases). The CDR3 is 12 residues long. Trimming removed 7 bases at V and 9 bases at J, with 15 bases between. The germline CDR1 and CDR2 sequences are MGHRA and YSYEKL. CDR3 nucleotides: TGCGCCAGCACAGGGTCTTACGTGCGCTACACCTTC. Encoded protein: CASTGSYVRYTF.

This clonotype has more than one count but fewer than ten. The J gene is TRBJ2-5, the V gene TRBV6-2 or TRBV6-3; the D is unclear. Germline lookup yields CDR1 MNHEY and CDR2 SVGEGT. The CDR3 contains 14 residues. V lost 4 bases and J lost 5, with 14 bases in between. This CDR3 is CASSLGWVQETQYF. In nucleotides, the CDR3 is TGTGCCAGCAGTTTGGGATGGGTTCAGGAGACCCAGTACTTC.

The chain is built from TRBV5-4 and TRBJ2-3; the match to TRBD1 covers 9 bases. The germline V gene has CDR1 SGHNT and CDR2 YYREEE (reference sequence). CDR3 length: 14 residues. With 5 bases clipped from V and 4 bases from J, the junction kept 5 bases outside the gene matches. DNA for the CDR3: TGTGCCAGCAGGCGGGACAGGGAGGCAGATACGCAGTATTTT. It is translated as CASRRDREADTQYF.

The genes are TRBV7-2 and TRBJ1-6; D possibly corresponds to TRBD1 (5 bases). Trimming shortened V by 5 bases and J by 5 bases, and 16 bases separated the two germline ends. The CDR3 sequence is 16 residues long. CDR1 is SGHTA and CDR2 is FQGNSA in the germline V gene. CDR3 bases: TGTGCCAGCAGCCCGCGCTCGGGGGGGAATAATTCACCCCTCCACTTT. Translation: CASSPRSGGNNSPLHF.